The 30 T cell receptor beta chains below come from one sample, sequenced in a study of beta chain features in type 1 diabetes (dated by TCRdb to 2016 to 2018). Libraries came from the immunoSEQ multiplex PCR assay. All of the isolated RNA was reverse transcribed with the High Capacity cDNA Reverse Transcription Kit, so expressed TCRB transcripts were sequenced. The table comes from immuneACCESS by way of TCRdb, which keeps in-frame sequences with V and J called. Part of the clones is missing from these tables; in studies checked, under half for an unresolved V gene and the rest for unknown reasons. Counted in this sample were more than 130,000 clones; less than 9% of them appeared once. The ten largest clonotypes hold roughly 1.5% of the sample. The source material was central memory CD4+ T cells from blood. The origin of the receptors is a woman in her twenties or thirties in good health.

This clone was detected a few times. V usage is TRBV10-2 and J usage is TRBJ1-2; D may be TRBD1 (6 bases). This CDR3 has 13 amino acids. The germline V gene encodes CDR1 WSHSY and CDR2 SAAADI. Trimming cost V 6 bases and J 3 bases, with 11 bases left between them. CDR3 in DNA: TGCGCCAGCAGCGGACAGATCGACTATGGCTACACCTTC. Its protein is CASSGQIDYGYTF.

This clone was observed a handful of times. The genes are TRBV4-2 and TRBJ1-2; D may be TRBD1 (6 bases). This CDR3 is built from 16 residues. The ends were cut back, 0 bases at V and 4 bases at J, with 15 bases in the middle. CDR1 and CDR2 (germline): LGHNA, YNFKEQ. The CDR3 spells CASSQDLGADVYGYTF. Here the CDR3 DNA reads TGTGCCAGCAGCCAAGATCTGGGGGCTGACGTCTATGGCTACACCTTC.

This clone has only a few counts. V usage is TRBV11-2 and J usage is TRBJ2-5; D is uncertain. V lost 5 bases and J 3 bases, leaving 7 bases between the germline ends. This CDR3 contains 12 residues. In germline, CDR1 is SGHAT, CDR2 FQNNGV. CDR3 sequence: CASSREKETQYF. In DNA, the CDR3 is TGTGCCAGCAGCCGTGAGAAAGAGACCCAGTACTTC.

The chain has TRBV9 and TRBJ2-2, with D tentatively TRBD1 (5 bases). Between the trimmed V and J ends, which lost 0 bases and 0 bases, there was a span of 9 bases. Germline-derived CDR1 and CDR2 are SGDLS and YYNGEE. CDR3 size: 16 residues. The CDR3: CASSVAPGPNTGELFF. The CDR3, as DNA: TGTGCCAGCAGCGTAGCCCCAGGGCCGAACACCGGGGAGCTGTTTTTT.

V and J are TRBV4-2 and TRBJ2-7; TRBD2 is a possible D gene (5 bases). V lost 0 bases to trimming and J lost 12 bases, with 18 bases between them. The CDR3 has 14 amino acids. Germline CDR1 and CDR2: LGHNA and YNFKEQ. The CDR3 bases are TGTGCCAGCAGCCAAGATATCGAGGGCGAGACCCCGTACTTC. It is translated as CASSQDIEGETPYF.

This chain connects TRBV9 to TRBJ2-1, with 10 bases identical to TRBD2. The CDR3 is 16 residues long. Germline CDR1 SGDLS, CDR2 YYNGEE. Unmatched junction bases numbered 9, after V lost 5 bases and J lost 4 bases. The CDR3 sequence is CASRATGTSEYNEQFF. CDR3 in DNA: TGTGCCAGCAGAGCGACCGGGACTAGCGAATACAATGAGCAGTTCTTC.

This clone was seen a few times. The chain links TRBV6-1 to TRBJ1-2, with 8 bases identical to TRBD1. J gave up 4 bases and V 5 bases, and 9 bases lay outside the gene matches. In germline, CDR1 is MNHNS, CDR2 SASEGT. This CDR3 has 15 residues. As DNA, the CDR3 is TGTGCCAGCAGTCCCAACCGGGACAGGTCCTATGGCTACACCTTC. Its translation is CASSPNRDRSYGYTF.

In its sample, this clone was seen a few times. The gene calls are TRBV28 and TRBJ2-4; TRBD2 matches 10 bases. The CDR3 has 15 amino acids. V was clipped by 5 bases and J by 7 bases; unmatched bases: 8. Germline CDR1 is MDHEN and CDR2 is SYDVKM. CDR3 sequence: CASSHTSGMSNIQYF. In DNA, the CDR3 is TGTGCCAGCAGTCACACTAGCGGGATGTCGAACATTCAGTACTTC.

This clone was observed many times. CDR3 protein: CATARVGQPQHF. The CDR3 DNA is TGTGCCACGGCCAGGGTGGGTCAGCCCCAGCATTTT. The V and J genes are TRBV18 and TRBJ1-5, with D perhaps TRBD1 (5 bases). CDR1 is KGHSH, CDR2 LQKENI, per germline. V lost 10 bases, J lost 6 bases, and 13 bases lay in between. This CDR3 is 12 amino acids long.

CDR3 sequence: CSVEARDYNYGYTF. DNA of the CDR3: TGCAGCGTTGAAGCGCGCGATTATAACTATGGCTACACCTTC. V is TRBV29-1 and J is TRBJ1-2; no clear D. Trimming took off 1 base at V and 1 base at J, with 10 bases between the two ends. CDR1 and CDR2 from the germline V gene are SQVTM and ANQGSEA. The CDR3 extends over 14 amino acids.

This clone was recorded at least ten times. The chain links TRBV29-1 to TRBJ2-7, with 10 nucleotides matching TRBD2. The CDR3 spans 14 residues. Trimming cost V 2 bases and J 5 bases; bases outside gene matches: 6. The V gene's germline CDR1 is SQVTM and CDR2 ANQGSEA. CDR3 residues: CSVEFSSGRNEQYF. For the CDR3, the DNA is TGCAGCGTTGAATTTTCTAGCGGGAGAAACGAGCAGTACTTC.

J is TRBJ1-1 and V is TRBV6-5; D is possibly TRBD1 (6 bases). Trimming removed 5 bases from V and 5 bases from J, with 18 bases in between. From germline, CDR1 is MNHEY and CDR2 SVGAGI. This CDR3 spans 15 amino acids. The CDR3 DNA is TGTGCCAGCAGTCCAGTCGGGGGGGCGAGGACTGAAGCTTTCTTT. Its protein product is CASSPVGGARTEAFF.

This clone was detected ten times or more. This sequence joins TRBV15 and TRBJ2-6; 7 positions agree with TRBD1. CDR1 LNHNV and CDR2 YYDKDF come from the germline V gene (reference sequence). With V trimmed by 3 bases and J by 1 base, 0 bases remained unmatched. This CDR3 is 15 amino acids long. In DNA, the CDR3 is TGTGCCACCAGCAGGGGACAGTCTGGGGCCAACGTCCTGACTTTC. Translation: CATSRGQSGANVLTF. Drawing the rest from reference TRBV15 and TRBJ2-6, the complete variable domain is DAMVIQNPRYQVTQFGKPVTLSCSQTLNHNVMYWYQQKSSQAPKLLFHYYDKDFNNEADTPDNFQSRRPNTSFCFLDIRSPGLGDTAMYLCATSRGQSGANVLTFGAGSRLTVL.

The rearrangement uses TRBV7-2 and TRBJ2-7, with 9 bases aligning to TRBD2. CDR3 length equals 14 residues. The trim removed 7 bases at V and 1 base at J, leaving 5 bases unmatched. Germline V gene sequence: CDR1 SGHTA, CDR2 FQGNSA. The CDR3: CASNQREVSYEQYF. The CDR3 DNA reads as TGTGCCAGCAACCAGCGGGAGGTTTCCTACGAGCAGTACTTC. The whole variable domain, filled in from reference TRBV7-2 and TRBJ2-7, reads GAGVSQSPSNKVTEKGKDVELRCDPISGHTALYWYRQSLGQGLEFLIYFQGNSAPDKSGLPSDRFSAERTGGSVSTLTIQRTQQEDSAVYLCASNQREVSYEQYFGPGTRLTVT.

This clone has just a few counts. The V call is TRBV27, the J call TRBJ2-2, with TRBD1 identical over 9 bases. V lost 5 bases and J lost 4; bases outside the gene matches: 5. CDR1 is MNHEY, CDR2 SMNVEV, per germline (reference sequence). This CDR3 is built from 15 residues. The CDR3 spells CASSMGQGSTGELFF. In DNA form, the CDR3 reads TGTGCCAGCAGTATGGGACAGGGTAGCACCGGGGAGCTGTTTTTT.

This clone has a handful of counts. This rearrangement joins TRBV5-1 to TRBJ2-2; 9 nucleotides align to TRBD2. The CDR3 runs to 15 residues. After removal of 5 bases from V and 4 bases from J, the junction contained 6 bases not matched to a gene. The germline V gene encodes CDR1 SGHRS and CDR2 YFSETQ. CDR3 loop: CASSSGGRTTGELFF. The CDR3 DNA is TGCGCCAGCAGTAGCGGGGGACGAACCACCGGGGAGCTGTTTTTT.

In its sample, this clone was seen a few times. The chain links TRBV9 to TRBJ1-6; 7 bases are a match to TRBD1. The length of the CDR3 is 14 residues. J was trimmed by 10 bases and V by 4 bases; bases with no gene match: 8. Per the germline V gene, CDR1 is SGDLS and CDR2 is YYNGEE. The CDR3 here is CASSSRQGGSPLHF. CDR3 nucleotide sequence: TGTGCCAGCAGCTCCCGACAGGGAGGATCACCCCTCCACTTT.

This clone occurred a few times. The chain couples TRBV11-2 to TRBJ1-2, with a weak D call TRBD1 (5 bases). Germline V CDR1 and CDR2: SGHAT, FQNNGV. This CDR3 contains 14 residues. Deletions cut 5 bases from V and 2 bases from J, with 12 bases between. CDR3 residues: CASSRRDSNYGYTF. The CDR3 coding sequence is TGTGCCAGCAGCCGCCGGGACTCAAACTATGGCTACACCTTC.

At least ten counts were recorded for this clone. The V call is TRBV18, the J call TRBJ2-6, with D unresolved. V was clipped by 5 bases and J by 0 bases, with 8 bases between them. Germline-derived CDR1 and CDR2 are KGHSH and LQKENI. The CDR3 loop spans 15 amino acids. The CDR3 nucleotides are TGTGCCAGCTCAAAACAGACCTCTGGGGCCAACGTCCTGACTTTC. Its protein is CASSKQTSGANVLTF.

Only a few counts were recorded for this clone. The rearrangement joins TRBV5-1 to TRBJ2-7; D possibly corresponds to TRBD1 (5 bases). The CDR3 covers 15 residues. Trimming cost V 2 bases and J 5 bases, with 17 bases left between them. The germline V gene has CDR1 SGHRS and CDR2 YFSETQ. The CDR3 reads CASSFTGERTNEQYF. In nucleotides, the CDR3 is TGCGCCAGCAGCTTTACAGGTGAACGAACCAACGAGCAGTACTTC.

This clone occurred many times. The genes are TRBV19 and TRBJ2-4; 7 nucleotides match TRBD1. Germline CDR1 is LNHDA and CDR2 is SQIVND (reference sequence). This CDR3 is 17 amino acids long. V lost 8 bases and J lost 1; bases outside the gene matches: 14. The CDR3 DNA is TGTGCCAGTGATAAGGGGGCGGTACGGTTTGCCAAAAACATTCAGTACTTC. It encodes CASDKGAVRFAKNIQYF.

The rearrangement uses TRBV18 and TRBJ1-5, with D uncertain. Per germline, CDR1 KGHSH and CDR2 LQKENI. This CDR3 has 14 amino acids. The V and J ends lost 1 base and 7 bases respectively, with 11 bases between them. The CDR3 nucleotides read TGTGCCAGCTCACCACTTCCCGTTGGCCAGCCCCAGCATTTT. Protein: CASSPLPVGQPQHF.

The chain uses TRBV5-4 and TRBJ2-4, with D possibly being TRBD1 (5 bases). CDR1 and CDR2 (germline): SGHNT, YYREEE (reference sequence). V lost 3 bases to trimming and J lost 0 bases, with 13 bases between them. This CDR3 region has 16 residues. This CDR3 is CASSSRQTLAKNIQYF. In nucleotides, the CDR3 is TGTGCCAGCAGCTCCAGACAGACACTAGCCAAAAACATTCAGTACTTC.

Only a few counts were recorded for this clone. The gene calls are TRBV10-2 and TRBJ2-5; D gene ambiguous. V was cut by 3 bases and J by 3 bases, with 17 bases left in between. CDR3 length: 16 amino acids. Germline assignment: CDR1 WSHSY and CDR2 SAAADI. CDR3 nucleotide sequence: TGCGCCAGCAGTGACCCGTTTGCTAGAGCAGAAGAGACCCAGTACTTC. Translating it yields CASSDPFARAEETQYF.

This clone was detected only a few times. This chain uses TRBV2 with TRBJ2-1; 13 bases match TRBD2. V shed 5 bases and J 14 bases; nucleotides not matched to a gene: 18. Germline V lookup: CDR1 SNHLY, CDR2 FYNNEI. The CDR3 covers 17 residues. CDR3 protein: CASSPYLPGLAGSKKFF. For the CDR3, the DNA is TGTGCCAGCAGTCCTTATCTGCCGGGACTAGCGGGATCAAAAAAGTTCTTC.

This clone was recorded a few times. The chain recombines TRBV28 with TRBJ2-7, with 9 bases identical to TRBD1. Trimming at V came to 3 bases and at J to 4 bases, leaving 7 bases not matched to a gene. Germline CDR1 reads MDHEN; CDR2 reads SYDVKM. This CDR3 has 15 amino acids. DNA for the CDR3: TGTGCCAGCAGTTTGTCCGGGACAGGGCATTACGAGCAGTACTTC. It is translated as CASSLSGTGHYEQYF.

The chain employs TRBV5-1 and TRBJ1-1; 8 bases are a match to TRBD1. Germline-derived CDR1 and CDR2 are SGHRS and YFSETQ. Trimming took 1 base from V and 1 from J; bases not matched to a gene: 18. This CDR3 spans 20 amino acids. The chain's CDR3 is CASSLSSGGWGRAGNTEAFF. The CDR3 DNA sequence: TGCGCCAGCAGCTTGTCCTCAGGGGGCTGGGGAAGGGCTGGGAACACTGAAGCTTTCTTT.

This clone occurred a few times. CDR3 coding DNA: TGTGCCAGCAGCCCCCTAGCGGGAGTGTTCACAGATACGCAGTATTTT. Translated, it gives CASSPLAGVFTDTQYF. The chain uses TRBV7-8 and TRBJ2-3; 10 nucleotides match TRBD2. Germline trimming cut 5 bases from V and 2 bases from J; bases unmatched to any gene: 7. This CDR3 has 16 amino acids. Germline-derived CDR1 and CDR2 are SGHVS and FQNEAQ.

This clone was observed many times. The chain recombines TRBV19 with TRBJ1-1; no definite D call. Between the trimmed V and J ends, which lost 4 bases and 1 base, there was a span of 10 bases. The CDR3 loop spans 14 amino acids. In germline, CDR1 is LNHDA, CDR2 SQIVND (reference sequence). CDR3: CASSTRERNTEAFF. CDR3 DNA: TGTGCCAGTAGTACACGAGAAAGGAACACTGAAGCTTTCTTT.

This clone was seen a few times. The chain uses TRBV28 and TRBJ2-4; possibly TRBD2 for D (6 bases). Germline V gene sequence: CDR1 MDHEN, CDR2 SYDVKM. Trimming shortened V by 4 bases and J by 0 bases, and 16 bases separated the two germline ends. The CDR3 contains 17 residues. The CDR3 is CASSYSGVEPAKNIQYF. The CDR3, as DNA: TGTGCCAGCAGTTATTCGGGGGTCGAGCCAGCCAAAAACATTCAGTACTTC.